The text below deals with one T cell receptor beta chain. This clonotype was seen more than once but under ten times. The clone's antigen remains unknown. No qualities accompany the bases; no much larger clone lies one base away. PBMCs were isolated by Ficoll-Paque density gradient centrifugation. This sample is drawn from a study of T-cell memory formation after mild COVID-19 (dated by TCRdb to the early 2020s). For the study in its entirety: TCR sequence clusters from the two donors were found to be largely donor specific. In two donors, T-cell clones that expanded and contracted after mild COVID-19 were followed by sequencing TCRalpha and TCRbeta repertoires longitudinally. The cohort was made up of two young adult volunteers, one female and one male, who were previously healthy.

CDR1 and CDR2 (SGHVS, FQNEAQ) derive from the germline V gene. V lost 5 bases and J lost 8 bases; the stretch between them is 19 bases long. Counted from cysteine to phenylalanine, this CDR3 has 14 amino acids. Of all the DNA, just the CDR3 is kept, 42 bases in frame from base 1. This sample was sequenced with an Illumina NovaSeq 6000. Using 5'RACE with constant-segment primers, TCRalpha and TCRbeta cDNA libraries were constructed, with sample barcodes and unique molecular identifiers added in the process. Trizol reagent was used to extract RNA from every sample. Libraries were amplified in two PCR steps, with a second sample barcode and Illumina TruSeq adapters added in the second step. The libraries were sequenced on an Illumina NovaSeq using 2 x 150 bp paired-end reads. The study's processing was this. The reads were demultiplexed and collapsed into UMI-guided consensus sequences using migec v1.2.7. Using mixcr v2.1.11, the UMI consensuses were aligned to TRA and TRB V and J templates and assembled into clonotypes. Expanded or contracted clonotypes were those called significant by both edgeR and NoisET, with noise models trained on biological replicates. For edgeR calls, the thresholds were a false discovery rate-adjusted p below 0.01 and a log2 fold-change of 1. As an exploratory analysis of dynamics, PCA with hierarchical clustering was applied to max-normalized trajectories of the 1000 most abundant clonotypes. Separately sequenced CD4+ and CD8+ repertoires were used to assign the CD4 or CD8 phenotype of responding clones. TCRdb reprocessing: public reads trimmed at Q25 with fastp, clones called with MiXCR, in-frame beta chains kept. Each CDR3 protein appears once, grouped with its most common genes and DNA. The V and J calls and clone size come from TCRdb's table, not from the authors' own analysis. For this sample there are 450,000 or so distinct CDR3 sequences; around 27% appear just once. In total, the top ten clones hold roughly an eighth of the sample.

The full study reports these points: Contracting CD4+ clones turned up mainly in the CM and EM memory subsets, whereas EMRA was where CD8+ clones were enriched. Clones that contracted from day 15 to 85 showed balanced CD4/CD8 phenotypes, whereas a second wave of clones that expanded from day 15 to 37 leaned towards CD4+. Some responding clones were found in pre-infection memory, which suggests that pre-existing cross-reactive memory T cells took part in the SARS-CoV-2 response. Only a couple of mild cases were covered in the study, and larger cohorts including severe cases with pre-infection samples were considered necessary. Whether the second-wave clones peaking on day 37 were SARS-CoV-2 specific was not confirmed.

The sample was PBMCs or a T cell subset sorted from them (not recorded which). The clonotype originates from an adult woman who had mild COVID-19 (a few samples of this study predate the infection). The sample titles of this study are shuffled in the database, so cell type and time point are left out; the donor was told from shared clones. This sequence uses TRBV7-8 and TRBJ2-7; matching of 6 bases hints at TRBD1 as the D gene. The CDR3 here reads CASSTEMDSSKQYF. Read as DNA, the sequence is TGTGCCAGCAGCACCGAGATGGACAGTAGTAAGCAGTACTTC.